This section outlines one TCR beta chain sequence together with its context. This clone's antigen is unknown. No base quality values were provided; no much bigger clone lies one nucleotide off. The sample was run on an Illumina MiSeq. TCR beta libraries were prepared by quantitative 5'-RACE with molecular barcodes. The study's own analysis went as follows. A new computational method, built on a probabilistic model of VDJ rearrangement, was used to identify disease-linked TCR variants. The public sequencing data were trimmed at Q25 with fastp and processed into clonotypes with MiXCR by TCRdb, which kept only in-frame beta chains. Under each unique CDR3 protein, matching rows form one entry showing the most common genes and DNA. These V and J calls are TCRdb output, not the study's own analysis. The table for this sample lists about 27,000 distinct CDR3 sequences; approximately 8% of them were counted only once. The ten biggest clones cover nearly 30% of the sample.

The sample comes from a study of CD8 T cells in ankylosing spondylitis (dated by TCRdb to the late 2010s). About the full investigation: The study profiled T cell receptor beta repertoires in healthy donors and ankylosing spondylitis patients to find disease-linked TCR variants. The whole study cohort included 95 to 130 healthy donors and around 25 ankylosing spondylitis patients. Peripheral blood was sampled, and synovial fluid was additionally collected from ankylosing spondylitis patients. Overall study outcomes, separate from this receptor: A CD8+ phenotype was shown by the disease-linked clones, which were found at relatively low frequencies in peripheral blood. A TCR beta motif made up of several highly homologous amino acid variants appeared to be characteristic of blood from ankylosing spondylitis patients. Some TCR beta motif variants had previously been reported in synovial fluid and blood of reactive arthritis patients, which suggested common disease-initiation mechanisms. The disease-linked clones were reported as significantly enriched in matched synovial fluid samples from ankylosing spondylitis patients.

Per the germline V gene, SGHRS is the CDR1 and YFSETQ is the CDR2. Trimming takes 0 bases off V and 4 bases off J; junction bases not matched to a gene: 9. Taken from cysteine to phenylalanine, the CDR3 has 17 residues. The entry retains the CDR3 DNA only, 51 bases that are in frame from base 1. The sequence was collected from a male donor with ankylosing spondylitis or in good health (not recorded which). This chain is built from TRBV5-1 and TRBJ2-3, with TRBD1 identical over 9 junction bases. Sequencing used blood. The nucleotide sequence reads TGCGCCAGCAGCTTGGAAGGGGGCGGACAGGGGTCAGATACGCAGTATTTT. Its coded protein is CASSLEGGGQGSDTQYF.